Sequencing of this T cell receptor (beta chain) was carried out in a study of OX40 agonist ivuxolimab in advanced cancers. Study-wide points: Some nonresponders additionally presented with little normalized T-cell clonal expansion. In the 0.1 to 3.0 mg/kg range, CD4+ and CD8+ blood T cells had expanded clonally by week 6.

V lost 4 bases to trimming and J lost 3 bases, with 17 bases between them. Per germline, CDR1 SGHNT and CDR2 YYREEE (reference sequence). The length of the CDR3 is 15 residues. Some clones are missing from TCRdb's copy, which holds only in-frame ones; the method was immunoSEQ multiplex PCR. The data show 60,000 to 80,000 clones, about 80% seen once. Of note for this clone: The antigen remains unidentified.

The sequenced sample was CD4+ or CD8+ T cells sorted from blood, obtained in a trial of the OX40 agonist ivuxolimab. The chain is built from TRBV5-4 and TRBJ2-7; a weak D match, TRBD2 (5 bases). This clonotype was obtained from an adult with an advanced solid tumor such as melanoma, head and neck, liver or kidney cancer. CDR3 nucleotides: TGTGCCAGCAGCCTCCGGACTCTAAACCGCTACGAGCAGTACTTC. Translating it yields CASSLRTLNRYEQYF. Full variable domain (remainder filled in from reference TRBV5-4 and TRBJ2-7): ETGVTQSPTHLIKTRGQQVTLRCSSQSGHNTVSWYQQALGQGPQFIFQYYREEENGRGNFPPRFSGLQFPNYSSELNVNALELDDSALYLCASSLRTLNRYEQYFGPGTRLTVT.